Sequencing of this T cell receptor beta chain was carried out in a study of cytomegalovirus exposure and HLA in healthy donors. The count of this clone is one. Its antigen is unknown. Other DNA sequences from this sample encode an identical CDR3 as well. The germline gives CDR1 LNHNV, CDR2 YYDKDF (reference sequence). Trimming cost V 0 bases and J 1 base, with 7 bases left between them. The CDR3 sequence is 15 residues long. Findings of the study overall: Across donors, most TCRs were seen rarely, yet some public ones were widespread. The authors considered a cluster of highly shared sequence variants likely to be a sequencing artifact.

Nominal health characterized the donors when sampled, though unrecorded immune exposures were likely. This PCR relied on a set of 60 Vbeta primers and 13 Jbeta primers. TCRdb's table, derived via immunoSEQ multiplex PCR, lists solely in-frame clones and lacks some. The table lists about 160,000 clones, 60% to 80% of them singletons, with 2.2% in the top ten. The chain carries TRBV15 and TRBJ1-3, with D tentatively TRBD1 (5 bases). The sequence was obtained from a man aged 45-65 years in good health and CMV-seropositive. The specimen was PBMCs. CDR3 sequence (DNA): TGTGCCACCAGCAGAGACAGGGTATCTGGAAACACCATATATTTT. The encoded protein is CATSRDRVSGNTIYF.